The T cell receptor (beta chain) described here comes from a study of patients with pleural tuberculosis. This clonotype occurred many times. The V gene lost 3 bases and the J gene lost 6 bases, with 11 bases spanning the gap. The CDR3 contains 13 residues. Germline assignment: CDR1 LGHDT and CDR2 YNNKEL (reference sequence). TCRdb re-derived calls from the reads in MiXCR, one entry per CDR3 protein. The table records just under 30,000 distinct CDR3 sequences, approximately 20% of them present only once. This chain links TRBV3-1 with TRBJ1-1; D uncertain. Sequenced sample: peripheral blood. The source of this sequence is a human donor with pleural tuberculosis. CDR3 in amino acids: CASSHEGVAEAFF. CDR3 in DNA: TGTGCCAGCAGCCATGAAGGCGTCGCTGAAGCTTTCTTT.